This T cell receptor (beta chain) is from a study of cytotoxic CD8 clonotypes in ibrutinib-treated CLL (dated by TCRdb to 2020 to 2023). Regarding the study in general: In this cohort, 15 patients were treatment-naive and roughly ten were relapsed/refractory, while some 18 had unmutated IGHV. Cryopreserved peripheral blood mononuclear cells were obtained before treatment, at response, and at either sustained remission or disease progression. Responses were partial in roughly 24 patients and complete in 2; after median approximately 66 months follow-up, around 15 stayed in remission and some twelve progressed. Samples at response were collected after a median of about 12 months of treatment, with a range of roughly 6 to 40 months. Every sample from remission and from progressive disease was obtained while the patients were still on ibrutinib. Samples averaged approximately 260,000 productive templates and 80,000 to 100,000 productive rearrangements. Of the roughly 79 people in the trial, 25 to 30 had longitudinal samples available. Study-wide conclusions, independent of this receptor: Baseline clonality exceeded that of age-matched healthy donors and correlated strongly with circulating CD8+ T-cell counts. Public clonotypes were rare and either shrank or stayed stable during treatment, and the rise in clonality at ibrutinib response reflected expansion of private clonotypes. An increase in clonality was observed at ibrutinib response, with clonality remaining stable during sustained remission and falling back toward baseline at progression. Sampling times were not matched between patients in sustained remission and patients whose disease was progressing, and lymph node repertoires were not examined.

Each clonotype received, on average, about 10x coverage in deep resolution sequencing performed on a MiSeq, where the target depth lay between 1 in 1 million and 1 in 200,000 T cells. The immunoSEQ hsTCRB Kit was used to generate TCR beta libraries. The authors' pipeline ran thus. The data were analyzed with ImmunoSEQ Analyzer and ImmunoSEQ Data Assistant, and V, D and J gene assignments followed IMGT definitions. Clonality was computed as one minus normalized Shannon entropy of productive rearrangement frequencies, ranging from 0 to 1. Public clonotype analysis was restricted to overrepresented clonotypes comprising at least 0.05% of each patient's repertoire. Repertoires from about a dozen age-matched healthy donors in immuneACCESS were used as clonality controls. Held by TCRdb, this immuneACCESS table contains in-frame sequences only and omits some clones. Under half of the omission traces to an unresolved V gene where checked; the cause of the rest is unknown. The DNA gave D and trimming, while V, J and clone size come from that table. The sample table records some 130,000 clones; approximately 80% of these occur just once. The ten most abundant clones make up around 3% of the sample.

The time point label of this sample denotes: 20 to 30 months on ibrutinib. For TCR beta library preparation, 2 to 2.5 micrograms of genomic DNA were isolated from cryopreserved PBMCs. Longitudinal blood samples from CLL patients receiving ibrutinib monotherapy were subjected to high-throughput TCR beta sequencing. Patients were enrolled in a phase 2 open-label single-center ibrutinib monotherapy trial. As regards this clone: Its antigen has not been determined. Base-call qualities are not available, and no considerably larger clone is one nucleotide away.

The CDR3 covers 14 residues, taking in both the cysteine and the phenylalanine. Only CDR3 DNA remains: 42 bases, in frame from the first base. V loses 2 bases at its end and J loses 7 bases; junction bases beyond the gene matches: 4. The germline V gene yields WSHSY for CDR1 and SAAADI for CDR2. The chain is made from TRBV10-2 and TRBJ1-5, with TRBD1 matching 8 junction bases. Sample: PBMCs, taken after 24 months of ibrutinib treatment. This sequence was found in a human donor with chronic lymphocytic leukemia. The DNA sequence is given as TGCGCCAGCAGTGAGAGGGACAGGTTGCAGCCCCAGCATTTT. Its translation reads: CASSERDRLQPQHF.